The next 4 T cell receptor beta chains were all read from a single sample in a study of blood T cells in healthy people across ages. Then a second PCR, running about 6 to 12 cycles, was carried out with a sample-barcoded 5' primer and a J-beta primer mix. TCRdb passed the 5' RACE reads through MiXCR, listing each CDR3 protein once. In the table there are fewer than 900,000 distinct CDR3 sequences, roughly 47% of which are singletons. The sequenced sample was blood. The receptor source for this set is a woman aged 60-70 years in good health.

The chain combines TRBV20-1 with TRBJ2-3, with 13 bases identical to TRBD2. Germline CDR1 reads DFQATT; CDR2 reads SNEGSKA (reference sequence). The CDR3 has 17 amino acids. Trimming removed 5 bases from V and 0 bases from J; junction bases left unmatched: 8. The CDR3 region is CSAPWSGLAGSTDTQYF. The CDR3, as DNA: TGCAGTGCTCCCTGGTCGGGACTAGCGGGGAGCACAGATACGCAGTATTTT.

Details on this clonotype: Just one base apart from a much larger clone, this may be a read error. The chain is built from TRBV13 and TRBJ2-1, with TRBD2 identical over 14 bases. The CDR3 extends over 16 amino acids. Germline CDR1 and CDR2: PRHDT and FYEKMQ (reference sequence). CDR3 nucleotides: TGTGCCGGCAGCTTAGGACTAGCGGGAGGCAACAATGAGCAGTTCTTC. Translated: CAGSLGLAGGNNEQFF.

Written as DNA, the CDR3 is TGCAGCGTTGTTCGGATGGACGAGCAGTACTTC. This sequence encodes CSVVRMDEQYF. The V gene is TRBV29-1, the J gene TRBJ2-7, with D unclear. The CDR3 loop spans 11 amino acids. The V gene lost 4 bases and the J gene lost 5 bases, with 9 bases spanning the gap. Per germline, CDR1 SQVTM and CDR2 ANQGSEA.

This chain connects TRBV10-3 to TRBJ2-1; 7 positions agree with TRBD1. The trim removed 3 bases at V and 8 bases at J, leaving 7 bases unmatched. Germline V gene lookup returns CDR1 ENHRY and CDR2 SYGVKD. CDR3 length: 14 residues. The CDR3 loop reads CAISDRQGSYEQFF. The CDR3 DNA sequence: TGTGCCATCAGTGACCGACAGGGAAGCTATGAGCAGTTCTTC.